The 21 T cell receptor beta chains below come from one sample, sequenced in a study of cytomegalovirus exposure and HLA in healthy donors. PCR employed 60 Vbeta and 13 Jbeta primers. Measured with immunoSEQ multiplex PCR; TCRdb has only the in-frame clones, and not every one. The sample lists roughly 130,000 clones, around 74% occurring once. The sample taken for sequencing was PBMCs. These receptors were taken from a woman between 50 and 59 years old in good health and CMV-seropositive.

This rearrangement joins TRBV4-2 to TRBJ1-2; 11 nucleotides match TRBD1. The germline gives CDR1 LGHNA, CDR2 YNFKEQ. The CDR3 covers 17 residues. V was pared by 1 base and J by 3 bases, with 7 bases of the junction left unmatched. DNA for the CDR3: TGTGCCAGCAGCCAAGGGAGGACAGGGGGCGCTGACTATGGCTACACCTTC. Translated: CASSQGRTGGADYGYTF.

This clone was counted between two and nine times. One end of the junction does not line up with germline, which may come from a read error. This chain uses TRBV10-1 with TRBJ1-1; D is ambiguous. The CDR3 sequence is 15 residues long. Looked up from germline, CDR1 is WNHNN and CDR2 is SYGVQD (reference sequence). DNA of the CDR3: TGCTCCAGCAGTGCTTGGCGGGGAATGAACACTGAAGCTTTCTTT. Residues: CSSSAWRGMNTEAFF.

V gene TRBV10-3 combines with J gene TRBJ2-2; 9 bases agree with TRBD1. The junction had 0 bases not matched to a gene; V was cut back by 8 bases and J by 5 bases. From germline, CDR1 is ENHRY and CDR2 SYGVKD. CDR3 length equals 12 residues. The CDR3 region has the DNA TGTGCCATCGGACAGGGGACCGGGGAGCTGTTTTTT. Translating it yields CAIGQGTGELFF.

This chain uses TRBV2 with TRBJ1-2; no reliable D call. Germline CDR1 SNHLY, CDR2 FYNNEI. Trimming took 4 bases from V and 7 from J, leaving 16 bases between them. There are 14 residues in the CDR3. CDR3 DNA: TGTGCCAGCAGTGGTTTAAGTAATAGAGGTGGCTACACCTTC. Its translation: CASSGLSNRGGYTF.

This rearrangement joins TRBV7-2 to TRBJ2-3; D remains ambiguous. CDR1 is SGHTA and CDR2 is FQGNSA in the germline V gene. This CDR3 spans 14 amino acids. Trimming took 5 bases from V and 8 from J, leaving 17 bases between them. CDR3 amino acids: CASSPDGLGLTQYF. The CDR3 nucleotides read TGTGCCAGCAGCCCAGACGGGTTGGGTCTTACGCAGTATTTT. Full variable domain (rest looked up from reference TRBV7-2 and TRBJ2-3): GAGVSQSPSNKVTEKGKDVELRCDPISGHTALYWYRQSLGQGLEFLIYFQGNSAPDKSGLPSDRFSAERTGGSVSTLTIQRTQQEDSAVYLCASSPDGLGLTQYFGPGTRLTVL.

This chain uses TRBV11-3 with TRBJ2-2, with D uncertain. V lost 1 base to trimming and J lost 3 bases, with 6 bases between them. CDR1 is SGHNT and CDR2 is YENEEA in the germline V gene. The CDR3 has 14 amino acids. The CDR3 region is CASSLAQYTGELFF. CDR3 DNA sequence: TGTGCCAGCAGCTTAGCCCAGTACACCGGGGAGCTGTTTTTT. Full variable domain (missing parts from reference TRBV11-3 and TRBJ2-2): EAGVVQSPRYKIIEKKQPVAFWCNPISGHNTLYWYLQNLGQGPELLIRYENEEAVDDSQLPKDRFSAERLKGVDSTLKIQPAELGDSAVYLCASSLAQYTGELFFGEGSRLTVL.

The chain is built from TRBV6-5 and TRBJ1-2, with D perhaps TRBD1 (6 bases). The CDR3 length is 14 residues. Trimming left V 4 bases short and J 4 bases short, with 13 bases between. Germline CDR1 reads MNHEY; CDR2 reads SVGAGI. The CDR3 DNA reads as TGTGCCAGCAGTTTCAACGACAGGTCCTATGGCTACACCTTC. Protein: CASSFNDRSYGYTF.

V gene TRBV30 combines with J gene TRBJ2-3; 11 positions match TRBD2. CDR3 length: 15 residues. Germline V gene sequence: CDR1 GTSNPN, CDR2 SVGIG (reference sequence). V lost 8 bases, J lost 2 bases, and 9 bases stayed unmatched. The DNA for the CDR3 is TGTGCCAAAGACCCGGGACTAGCGGACACAGATACGCAGTATTTT. Encoded protein: CAKDPGLADTDTQYF.

V and J are TRBV11-3 and TRBJ2-1, with a possible D match to TRBD2 (5 bases). The V gene's germline CDR1 is SGHNT and CDR2 YENEEA. Deletions cut 2 bases from V and 9 bases from J, with 14 bases between. This CDR3 has 14 residues. The CDR3 sequence is CASSLSRVLGEQFF. In nucleotides, the CDR3 is TGTGCCAGCAGCTTATCGAGGGTTTTGGGTGAGCAGTTCTTC.

This clone was detected once. The chain is built from TRBV29-1 and TRBJ1-1; D is uncertain. Looked up from germline, CDR1 is SQVTM and CDR2 is ANQGSEA. V was clipped by 6 bases and J by 1 base, with 9 bases between them. CDR3 length equals 12 residues. The chain's CDR3 is CSVWSGNTEAFF. In nucleotides, the CDR3 is TGCAGCGTATGGTCAGGGAACACTGAAGCTTTCTTT. The whole variable domain, filled in from reference TRBV29-1 and TRBJ1-1, reads SAVISQKPSRDICQRGTSLTIQCQVDSQVTMMFWYRQQPGQSLTLIATANQGSEATYESGFVIDKFPISRPNLTFSTLTVSNMSPEDSSIYLCSVWSGNTEAFFGQGTRLTVV.

The chain uses TRBV6-5 and TRBJ1-5; 9 bases match TRBD1. Germline-derived CDR1 and CDR2 are MNHEY and SVGAGI. The CDR3 runs 14 residues. With 7 bases clipped from V and 6 bases from J, the junction kept 7 bases outside the gene matches. The CDR3 sequence: CASITGGVGQPQHF. In DNA, the CDR3 is TGTGCCAGCATCACAGGGGGCGTGGGTCAGCCCCAGCATTTT.

The chain has TRBV6-1 and TRBJ2-7; 11 bases map to TRBD2. Germline V gives CDR1 MNHNS, CDR2 SASEGT. The CDR3 spans 18 residues. The trim removed 3 bases at V and 5 bases at J, leaving 15 bases unmatched. CDR3 DNA: TGTGCCAGCAGTGAGGTTTCCGTCCTAGCGGGGGGCCGAGACGAGCAGTACTTC. Its translation: CASSEVSVLAGGRDEQYF.

The V call is TRBV9, the J call TRBJ2-5; 9 bases fit TRBD1. The CDR3 totals 15 residues. CDR1 and CDR2 from the germline V gene are SGDLS and YYNGEE. J gave up 2 bases and V 10 bases, and 12 bases lay outside the gene matches. DNA of the CDR3: TGTGCCTCAAACAGGGGGCTTAACACGCAAGAGACCCAGTACTTC. It specifies CASNRGLNTQETQYF.

The chain has TRBV5-1 and TRBJ2-7; no firm D call. V shed 5 bases and J shed 0 bases, with 12 bases lying between them. CDR3 length: 14 residues. Per germline, CDR1 SGHRS and CDR2 YFSETQ. The CDR3 coding sequence is TGCGCCAGCAGGCCGACAACGAGCTCCTACGAGCAGTACTTC. It codes for CASRPTTSSYEQYF.

This clone was picked up a small number of times. This chain links TRBV11-3 with TRBJ1-2; D gene ambiguous. Germline assignment: CDR1 SGHNT and CDR2 YENEEA. V lost 1 base, J lost 6 bases, and 9 bases lay in between. The CDR3 consists of 13 residues. CDR3 sequence reads: CASSLVQEDGYTF. The CDR3 nucleotides are TGTGCCAGCAGCTTAGTTCAGGAGGATGGCTACACCTTC.

The chain joins TRBV30 to TRBJ1-5; D gene ambiguous. This CDR3 spans 13 amino acids. V was trimmed by 3 bases and J by 4 bases, leaving 10 bases between them. Germline lookup yields CDR1 GTSNPN and CDR2 SVGIG (reference sequence). This CDR3 is CAWSAGLNQPQHF. The CDR3 DNA is TGTGCCTGGAGCGCAGGACTAAATCAGCCCCAGCATTTT. The full variable domain, with the rest looked up from reference TRBV30 and TRBJ1-5, is SQTIHQWPATLVQPVGSPLSLECTVEGTSNPNLYWYRQAAGRGLQLLFYSVGIGQISSEVPQNLSASRPQDRQFILSSKKLLLSDSGFYLCAWSAGLNQPQHFGDGTRLSIL.

Remarks on this clone: A read error may produce the germline difference seen at one junction end. This chain joins TRBV7-9 and TRBJ1-6; no clear D. This CDR3 contains 12 residues. Per germline, CDR1 SEHNR and CDR2 FQNEAQ (reference sequence). The CDR3 protein is CSSSLGSSPLHF. For the CDR3, the DNA is TGTTCCAGCAGCTTAGGGAGTTCACCCCTCCACTTT.

The chain couples TRBV7-8 to TRBJ2-2; no firm D call. The V end was cut by 3 bases, the J end by 7 bases, with 3 bases between. The CDR3 consists of 11 residues. From germline, CDR1 is SGHVS and CDR2 FQNEAQ. The CDR3 region has the DNA TGTGCCAGCAGCTTCGGCGGGGAGCTGTTTTTT. As protein: CASSFGGELFF.

This clone was counted only a few times. The gene calls are TRBV6-1 and TRBJ2-7; TRBD1 is a possible D gene (5 bases). Looked up from germline, CDR1 is MNHNS and CDR2 is SASEGT. CDR3 size: 13 residues. Trimming pared 7 bases from V and 6 bases from J, leaving 16 bases between. The CDR3 here is CASNKGNSLEQYF. The DNA of the CDR3 is TGTGCCAGCAACAAGGGGAATTCCCTCGAGCAGTACTTC.

This clone was observed a few times. The chain has TRBV5-5 and TRBJ2-7; 11 nucleotides line up with TRBD2. V trimming: 0 bases; J trimming: 4 bases; junction bases outside the gene matches: 6. The germline CDR1 and CDR2 sequences are SGHKS and YYEKEE (reference sequence). This CDR3 spans 16 amino acids. CDR3 protein: CASSLDSGGANYEQYF. As DNA, the CDR3 is TGTGCCAGCAGCTTGGATAGCGGGGGGGCAAATTACGAGCAGTACTTC.

The V call is TRBV5-5, the J call TRBJ1-4; D uncertain. Germline-derived CDR1 and CDR2 are SGHKS and YYEKEE (reference sequence). This CDR3 has 14 residues. V shed 0 bases and J shed 7 bases, with 10 bases lying between them. CDR3 bases: TGTGCCAGCAGCTTGGTGCGAGAGGGTGAAAAACTGTTTTTT. Its protein product is CASSLVREGEKLFF.